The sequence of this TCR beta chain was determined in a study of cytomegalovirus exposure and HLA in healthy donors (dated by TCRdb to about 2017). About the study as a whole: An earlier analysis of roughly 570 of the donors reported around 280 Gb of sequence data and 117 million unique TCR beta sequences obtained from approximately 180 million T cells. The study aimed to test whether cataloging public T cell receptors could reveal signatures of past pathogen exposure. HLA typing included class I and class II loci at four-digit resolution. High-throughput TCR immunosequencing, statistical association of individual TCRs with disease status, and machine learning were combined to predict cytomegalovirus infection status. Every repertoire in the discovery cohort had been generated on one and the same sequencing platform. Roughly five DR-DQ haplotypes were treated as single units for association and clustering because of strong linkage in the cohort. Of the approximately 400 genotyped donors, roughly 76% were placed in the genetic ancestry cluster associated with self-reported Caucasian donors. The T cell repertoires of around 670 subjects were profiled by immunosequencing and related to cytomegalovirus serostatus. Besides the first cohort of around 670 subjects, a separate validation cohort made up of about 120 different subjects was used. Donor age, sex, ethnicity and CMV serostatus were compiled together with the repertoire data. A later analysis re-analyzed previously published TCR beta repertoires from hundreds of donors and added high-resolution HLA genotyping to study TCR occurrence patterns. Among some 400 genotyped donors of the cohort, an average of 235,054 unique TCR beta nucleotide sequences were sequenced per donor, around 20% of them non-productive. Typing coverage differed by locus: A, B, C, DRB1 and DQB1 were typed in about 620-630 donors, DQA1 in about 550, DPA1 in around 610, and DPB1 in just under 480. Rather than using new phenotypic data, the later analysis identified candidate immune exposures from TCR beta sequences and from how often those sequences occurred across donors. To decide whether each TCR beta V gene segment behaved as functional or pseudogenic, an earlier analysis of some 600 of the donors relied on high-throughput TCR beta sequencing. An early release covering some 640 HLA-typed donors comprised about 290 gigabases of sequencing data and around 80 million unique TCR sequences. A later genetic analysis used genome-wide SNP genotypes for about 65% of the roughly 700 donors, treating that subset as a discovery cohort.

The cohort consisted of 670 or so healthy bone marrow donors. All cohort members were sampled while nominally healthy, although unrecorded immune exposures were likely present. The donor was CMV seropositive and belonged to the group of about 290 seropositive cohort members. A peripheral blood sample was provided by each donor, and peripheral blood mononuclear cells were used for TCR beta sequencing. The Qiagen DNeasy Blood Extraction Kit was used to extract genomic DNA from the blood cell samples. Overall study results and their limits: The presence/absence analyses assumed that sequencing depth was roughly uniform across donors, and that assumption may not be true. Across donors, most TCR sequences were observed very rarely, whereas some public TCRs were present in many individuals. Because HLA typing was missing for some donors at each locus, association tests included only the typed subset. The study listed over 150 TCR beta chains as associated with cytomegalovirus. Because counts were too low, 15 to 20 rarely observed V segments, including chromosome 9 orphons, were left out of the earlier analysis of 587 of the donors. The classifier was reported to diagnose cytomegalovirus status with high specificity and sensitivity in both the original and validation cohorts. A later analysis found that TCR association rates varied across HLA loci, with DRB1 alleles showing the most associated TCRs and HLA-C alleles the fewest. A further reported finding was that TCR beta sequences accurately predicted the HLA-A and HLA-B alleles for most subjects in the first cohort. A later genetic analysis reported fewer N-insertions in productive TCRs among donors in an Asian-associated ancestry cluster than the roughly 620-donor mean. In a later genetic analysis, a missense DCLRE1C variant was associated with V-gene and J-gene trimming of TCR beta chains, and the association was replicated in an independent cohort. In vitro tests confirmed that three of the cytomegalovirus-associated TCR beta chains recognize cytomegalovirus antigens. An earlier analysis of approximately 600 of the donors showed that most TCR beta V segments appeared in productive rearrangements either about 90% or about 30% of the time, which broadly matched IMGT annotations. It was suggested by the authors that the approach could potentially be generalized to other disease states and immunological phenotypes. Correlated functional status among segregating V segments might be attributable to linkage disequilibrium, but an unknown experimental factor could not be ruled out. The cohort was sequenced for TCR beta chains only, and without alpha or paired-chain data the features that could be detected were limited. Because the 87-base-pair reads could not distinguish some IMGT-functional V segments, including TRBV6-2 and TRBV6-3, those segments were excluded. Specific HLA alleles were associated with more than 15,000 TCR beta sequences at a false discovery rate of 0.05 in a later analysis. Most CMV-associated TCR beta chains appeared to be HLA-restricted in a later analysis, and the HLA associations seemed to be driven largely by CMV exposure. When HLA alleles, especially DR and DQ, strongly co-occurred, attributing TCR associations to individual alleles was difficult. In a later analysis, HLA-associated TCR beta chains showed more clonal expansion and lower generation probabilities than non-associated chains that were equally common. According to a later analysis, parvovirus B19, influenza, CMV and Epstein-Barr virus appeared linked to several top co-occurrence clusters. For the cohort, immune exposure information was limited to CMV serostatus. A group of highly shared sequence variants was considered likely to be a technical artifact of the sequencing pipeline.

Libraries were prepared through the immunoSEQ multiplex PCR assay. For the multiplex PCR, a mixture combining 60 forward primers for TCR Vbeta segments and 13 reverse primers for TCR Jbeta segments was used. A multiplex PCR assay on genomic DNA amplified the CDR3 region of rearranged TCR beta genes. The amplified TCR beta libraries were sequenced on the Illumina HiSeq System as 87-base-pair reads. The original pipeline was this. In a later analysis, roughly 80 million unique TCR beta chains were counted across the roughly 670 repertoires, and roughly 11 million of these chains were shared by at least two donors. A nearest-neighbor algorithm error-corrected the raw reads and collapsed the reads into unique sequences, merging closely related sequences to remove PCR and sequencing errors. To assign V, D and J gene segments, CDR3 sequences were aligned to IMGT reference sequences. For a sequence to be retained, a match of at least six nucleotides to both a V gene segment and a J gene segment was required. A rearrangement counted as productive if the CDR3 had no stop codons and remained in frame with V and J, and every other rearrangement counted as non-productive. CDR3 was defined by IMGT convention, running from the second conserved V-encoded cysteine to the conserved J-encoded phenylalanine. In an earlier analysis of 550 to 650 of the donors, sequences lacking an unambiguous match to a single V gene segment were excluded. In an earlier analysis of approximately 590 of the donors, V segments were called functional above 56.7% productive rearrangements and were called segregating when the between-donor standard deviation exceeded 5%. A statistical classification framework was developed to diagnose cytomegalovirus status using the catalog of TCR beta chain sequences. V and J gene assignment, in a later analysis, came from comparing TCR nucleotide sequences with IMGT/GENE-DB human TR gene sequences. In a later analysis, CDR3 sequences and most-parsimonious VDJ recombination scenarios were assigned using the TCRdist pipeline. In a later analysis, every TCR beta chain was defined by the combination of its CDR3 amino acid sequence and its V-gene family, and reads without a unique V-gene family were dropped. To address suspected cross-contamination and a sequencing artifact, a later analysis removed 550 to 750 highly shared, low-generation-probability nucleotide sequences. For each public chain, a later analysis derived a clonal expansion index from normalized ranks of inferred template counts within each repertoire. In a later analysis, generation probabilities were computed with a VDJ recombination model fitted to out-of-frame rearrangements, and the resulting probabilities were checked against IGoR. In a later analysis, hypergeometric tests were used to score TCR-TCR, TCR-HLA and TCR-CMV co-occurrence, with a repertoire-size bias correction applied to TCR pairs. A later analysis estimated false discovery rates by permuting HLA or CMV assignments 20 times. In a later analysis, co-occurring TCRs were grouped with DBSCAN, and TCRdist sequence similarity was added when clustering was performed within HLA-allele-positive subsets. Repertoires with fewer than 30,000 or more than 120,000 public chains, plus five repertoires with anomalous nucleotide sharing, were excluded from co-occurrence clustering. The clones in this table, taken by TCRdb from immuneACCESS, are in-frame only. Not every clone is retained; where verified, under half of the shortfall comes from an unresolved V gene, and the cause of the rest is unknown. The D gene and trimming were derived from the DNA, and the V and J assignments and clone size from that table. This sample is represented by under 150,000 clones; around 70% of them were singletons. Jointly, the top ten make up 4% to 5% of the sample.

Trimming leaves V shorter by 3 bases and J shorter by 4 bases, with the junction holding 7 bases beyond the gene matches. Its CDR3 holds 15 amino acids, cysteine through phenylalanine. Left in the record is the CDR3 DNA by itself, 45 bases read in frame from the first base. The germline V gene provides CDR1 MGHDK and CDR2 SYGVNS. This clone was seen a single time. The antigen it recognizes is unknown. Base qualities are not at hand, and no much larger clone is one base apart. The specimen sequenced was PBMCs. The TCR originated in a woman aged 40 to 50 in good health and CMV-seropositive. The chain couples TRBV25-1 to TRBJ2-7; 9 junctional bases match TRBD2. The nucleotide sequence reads TGTGCCAGCAGTGACGAGCTAGCGGGAATATACGAGCAGTACTTC. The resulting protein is CASSDELAGIYEQYF.